This passage covers 5 T cell receptor beta chains from one sample sequenced in a study of T cells in Graves' hyperthyroidism and ophthalmopathy (dated by TCRdb to 2018 to 2020). Libraries were made using multiplex PCR. The data were produced on an Illumina HiSeq 2000. Amplification of TCR beta CDR3 regions was carried out from RNA transcripts. The TCR CDR3 was subjected to a first round of RT-PCR using the HTBI primer set and the Qiagen OneStep RT-PCR kit. TCRdb handled the public reads itself, with Q25 trimming in fastp and clone calling in MiXCR, and kept productive beta chains. One record per CDR3 amino acid sequence lists the most common genes and DNA. The sample records hundreds of thousands of distinct CDR3 sequences, 24% of which are singletons. The ten largest clonotypes hold around 10% of the sample. The sequencing input was blood. The source is a woman in her twenties or thirties with Graves' ophthalmopathy.

Many counts were recorded for this clonotype. The chain has TRBV2 and TRBJ1-4, with 7 bases lining up with TRBD1. The CDR3 length is 15 residues. Looked up from germline, CDR1 is SNHLY and CDR2 is FYNNEI. After removal of 6 bases from V and 10 bases from J, the junction contained 14 bases not matched to a gene. The CDR3 DNA reads TGTGCCAGCAGCGTCCTGAGGGGGCGCGAGGGAAAACTGTTTTTT. This gives the protein CASSVLRGREGKLFF.

This clonotype was counted many times. The V gene is TRBV6-2 or TRBV6-3, the J gene TRBJ1-1, with D unclear. CDR3 length equals 13 residues. The V end was cut by 4 bases, the J end by 3 bases, with 9 bases between. Germline loops: CDR1 MNHEY, CDR2 SVGEGT. The CDR3 DNA follows: TGTGCCAGCAGTTGGGGTGGGTACACTGAAGCTTTCTTT. It codes for CASSWGGYTEAFF.

This clonotype was seen at least ten times. The rearrangement uses TRBV4-1 and TRBJ2-7; D tentatively fits TRBD1 or TRBD2 (5 bases each). Trimming left V 8 bases short and J 6 bases short, with 23 bases between. The CDR3 is made up of 15 amino acids. CDR1 is MGHRA and CDR2 is YSYEKL in the germline V gene. CDR3 nucleotide sequence: TGCGCCAGCCGATCCTCCCTCCACGGGGCGGGCGAGCAGTACTTC. This sequence encodes CASRSSLHGAGEQYF.

The V call is TRBV9, the J call TRBJ2-5; 7 nucleotides match TRBD2. The length of the CDR3 is 16 residues. V gave up 2 bases and J gave up 1 base; unmatched junction bases: 8. Per germline, CDR1 SGDLS and CDR2 YYNGEE. DNA for the CDR3: TGTGCCAGCAGCGTCGGACTAGGAGAACCCCAAGAGACCCAGTACTTC. As protein: CASSVGLGEPQETQYF.

V usage is TRBV6-2 or TRBV6-3 and J usage is TRBJ2-7; D gene uncertain. The V end was cut by 4 bases, the J end by 4 bases, with 17 bases between. Germline V gene data show CDR1 as MNHEY and CDR2 as SVGEGT. The CDR3 loop spans 15 amino acids. The CDR3 reads CASSSVIGPRYEQYF. As DNA, the CDR3 is TGTGCCAGCAGTTCCGTGATTGGCCCGCGGTACGAGCAGTACTTC.